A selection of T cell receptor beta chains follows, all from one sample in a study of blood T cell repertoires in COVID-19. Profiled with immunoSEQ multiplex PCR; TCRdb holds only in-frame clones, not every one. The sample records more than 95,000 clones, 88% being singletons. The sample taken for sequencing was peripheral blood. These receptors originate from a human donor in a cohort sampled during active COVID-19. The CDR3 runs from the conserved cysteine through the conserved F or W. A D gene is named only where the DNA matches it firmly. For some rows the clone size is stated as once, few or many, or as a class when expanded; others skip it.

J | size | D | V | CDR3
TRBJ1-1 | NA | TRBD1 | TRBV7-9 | CAGRDRKNTEAFF
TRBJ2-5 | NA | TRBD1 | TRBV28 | CASRSNRQGRQETQYF
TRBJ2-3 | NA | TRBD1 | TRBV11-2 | CASSTLPGTGDPDTQYF
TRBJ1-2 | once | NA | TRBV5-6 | CASSLGTAYGYTF
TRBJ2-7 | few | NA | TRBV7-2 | CASSFGRDSYEQYF
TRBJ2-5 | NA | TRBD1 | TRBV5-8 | CASSLGAQGLETQYF
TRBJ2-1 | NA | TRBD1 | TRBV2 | CASIQDRGENEQFF
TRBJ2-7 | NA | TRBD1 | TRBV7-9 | CASRAGTDLYEQYF
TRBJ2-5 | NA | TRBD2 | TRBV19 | CASSGTSGTSQETQYF
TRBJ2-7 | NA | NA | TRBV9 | CASSVDGRRGPYEQYF
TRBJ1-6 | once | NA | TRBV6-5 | CASSYSRRSNSPLHF
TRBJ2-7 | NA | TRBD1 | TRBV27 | CASSFGDSPYEQYF
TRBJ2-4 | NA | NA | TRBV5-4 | CASSFTGSENIQYF
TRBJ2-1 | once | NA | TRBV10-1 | CASSEDRGLYNEQFF
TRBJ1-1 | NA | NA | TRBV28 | CASSRSAGRNTEAFF
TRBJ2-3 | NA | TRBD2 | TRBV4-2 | CASSQWGLVGADTQYF
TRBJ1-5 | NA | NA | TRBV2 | CASSEDRHSNQPQHF
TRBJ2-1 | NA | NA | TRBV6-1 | CASSEESRTRTKFF
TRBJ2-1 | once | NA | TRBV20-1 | CSAFAYNEQFF
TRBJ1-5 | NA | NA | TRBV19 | CASSIGLWTADQPQHF
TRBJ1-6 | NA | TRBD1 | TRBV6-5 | CASRGTGSRNSPLHF
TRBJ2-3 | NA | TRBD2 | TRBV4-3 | CASSQVNQRDLDTQYF
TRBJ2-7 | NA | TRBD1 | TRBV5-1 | CASSWTGTAYEQYF
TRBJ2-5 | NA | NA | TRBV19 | CASSIVGQEETQYF
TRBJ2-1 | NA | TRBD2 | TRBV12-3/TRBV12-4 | CASSRGGHNEQFF
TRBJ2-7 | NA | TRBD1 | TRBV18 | CASHSGTGENEQYF
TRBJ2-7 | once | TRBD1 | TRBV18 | CASSPLATGHSDEQYF
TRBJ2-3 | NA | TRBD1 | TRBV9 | CASSAGQGQDTQYF
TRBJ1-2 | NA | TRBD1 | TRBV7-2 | CASSFRDRRNGYTF
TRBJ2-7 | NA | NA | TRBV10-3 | CAISRGTPSRYEQYF
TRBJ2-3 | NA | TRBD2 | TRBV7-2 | CASSVAGEFEDTQYF
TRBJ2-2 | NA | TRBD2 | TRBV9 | CASSLAGDTGELFF
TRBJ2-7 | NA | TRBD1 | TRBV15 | CATSRQTGAPYEQYF
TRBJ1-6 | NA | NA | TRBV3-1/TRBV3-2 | CASSRARVNSPLHF
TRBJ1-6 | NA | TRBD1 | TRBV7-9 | CASSTRQGNNSPLHF
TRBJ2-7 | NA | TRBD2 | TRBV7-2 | CASSLAGRVSEQYF
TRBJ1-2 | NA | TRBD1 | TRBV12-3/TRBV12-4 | CASSGTVGGYTF
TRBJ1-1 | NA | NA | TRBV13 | CASSPRQGNTEAFF
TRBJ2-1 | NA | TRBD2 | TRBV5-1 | CASSPTSDNEQFF
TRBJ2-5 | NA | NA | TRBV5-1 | CASSLGAGTSSRRETQYF
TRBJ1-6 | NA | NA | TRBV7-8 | CASSFRDAGLGNSPLHF
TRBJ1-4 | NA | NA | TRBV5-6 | CASSPVARGEKLFF
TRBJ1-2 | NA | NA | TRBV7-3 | CASSLTFAGAHGYTF
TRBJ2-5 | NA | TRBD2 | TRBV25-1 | CASSEDSGRETQYF
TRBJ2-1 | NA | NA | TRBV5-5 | CASSLGLASGNEQFF
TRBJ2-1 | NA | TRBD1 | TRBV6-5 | CASRPDRGGEQFF
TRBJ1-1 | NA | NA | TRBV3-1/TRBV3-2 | CASSRNGQSTEAFF
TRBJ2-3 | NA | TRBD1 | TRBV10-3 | CAISDPGQGADTQYF
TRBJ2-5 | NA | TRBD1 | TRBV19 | CASSMNLQSYRGDETQYF